This T cell receptor beta chain appears in the sequencing data of a study of blood T cell repertoires in COVID-19. Turning to the study itself: T cells, B-cell-depleted T cells, or PBMCs provided the cDNA or gDNA that served as material.

TCRdb keeps only in-frame clones here, not all; method: immunoSEQ multiplex PCR. Here the sample spans 200,000 to 250,000 clones, 83% being singletons. Per germline, CDR1 MNHNY and CDR2 SVGAGI (reference sequence). V lost 5 bases, J lost 5 bases, and 17 bases stayed unmatched. CDR3 length: 17 residues. The TCR sequence derives from a human donor in a cohort sampled during active COVID-19. This chain connects TRBV6-6 to TRBJ2-7, with 8 bases matching TRBD2. The source material was peripheral blood. The CDR3 is CASSRASFREGLNEQYF. Written as DNA, the CDR3 is TGTGCCAGCAGTCGGGCCTCTTTTCGGGAGGGCCTCAACGAGCAGTACTTC.